This T cell receptor (beta chain) was captured by sequencing in a study of T cell responses to AZD1222 COVID-19 vaccine. Generated by immunoSEQ multiplex PCR, the TCRdb table keeps only in-frame clones and is missing some. The data show about 180,000 clones, roughly 88% seen once. This material consisted of peripheral blood, taken on day 0 of AZD1222 vaccination. The source is an adult in good health.

This CDR3 reads CASSPTGVGSGNTIYF. The CDR3 DNA sequence: TGTGCCAGCAGCCCAACAGGGGTAGGGTCTGGAAACACCATATATTTT. The chain uses TRBV9 and TRBJ1-3, with 7 bases identical to TRBD1. The CDR3 runs to 16 residues. V dropped 4 bases and J dropped 1; count of bases not matched to a gene: 8. Germline V gives CDR1 SGDLS, CDR2 YYNGEE.